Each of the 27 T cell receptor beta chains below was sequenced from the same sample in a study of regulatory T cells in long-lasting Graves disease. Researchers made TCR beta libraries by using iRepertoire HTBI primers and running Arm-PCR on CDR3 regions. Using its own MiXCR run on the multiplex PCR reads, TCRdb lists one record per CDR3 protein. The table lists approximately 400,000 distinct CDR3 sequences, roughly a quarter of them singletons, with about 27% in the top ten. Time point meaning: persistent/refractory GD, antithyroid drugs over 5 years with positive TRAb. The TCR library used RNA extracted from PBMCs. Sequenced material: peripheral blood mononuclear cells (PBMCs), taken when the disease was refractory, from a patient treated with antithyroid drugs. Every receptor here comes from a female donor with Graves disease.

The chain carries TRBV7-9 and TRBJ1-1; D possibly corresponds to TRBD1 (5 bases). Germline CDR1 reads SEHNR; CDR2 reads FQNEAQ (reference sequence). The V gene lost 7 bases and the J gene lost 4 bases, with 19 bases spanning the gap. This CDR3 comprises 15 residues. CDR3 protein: CASNLAGAGSTEAFF. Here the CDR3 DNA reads TGTGCCAGCAACCTAGCGGGCGCAGGGAGCACTGAAGCTTTCTTT.

CDR3: CASSWMRGGRIHEQYF. Written as DNA, the CDR3 is TGTGCCAGCAGCTGGATGAGGGGAGGGCGAATCCACGAGCAGTACTTC. The rearrangement links TRBV5-5 to TRBJ2-7; 7 nucleotides match TRBD2. After removal of 3 bases from V and 5 bases from J, the junction contained 14 bases not matched to a gene. Germline V CDR1 and CDR2: SGHKS, YYEKEE (reference sequence). The CDR3 length is 16 residues.

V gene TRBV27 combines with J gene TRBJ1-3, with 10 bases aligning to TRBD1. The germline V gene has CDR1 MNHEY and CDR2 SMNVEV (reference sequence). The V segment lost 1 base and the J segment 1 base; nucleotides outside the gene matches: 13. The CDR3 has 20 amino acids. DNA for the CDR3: TGTGCCAGCAGTTTATATTCAACTCCGGGACAGGGGTGGTCTGGAAACACCATATATTTT. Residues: CASSLYSTPGQGWSGNTIYF.

The CDR3 here is CASSKTGLDFSGANVLTF. Written as DNA, the CDR3 is TGTGCCAGCAGCAAAACAGGGTTAGACTTCTCTGGGGCCAACGTCCTGACTTTC. The chain links TRBV7-8 to TRBJ2-6, with a tentative D call TRBD1 (6 bases). The V gene lost 5 bases and the J gene lost 0 bases, with 17 bases spanning the gap. The germline gives CDR1 SGHVS, CDR2 FQNEAQ. The CDR3 consists of 18 residues.

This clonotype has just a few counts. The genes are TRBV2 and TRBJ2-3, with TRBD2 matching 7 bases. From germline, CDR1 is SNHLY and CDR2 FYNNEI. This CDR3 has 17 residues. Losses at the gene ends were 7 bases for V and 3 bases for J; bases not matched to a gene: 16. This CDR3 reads CASKRELAGRKTDTQYF. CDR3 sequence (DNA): TGTGCCAGCAAGCGAGAATTAGCGGGCCGTAAAACAGATACGCAGTATTTT.

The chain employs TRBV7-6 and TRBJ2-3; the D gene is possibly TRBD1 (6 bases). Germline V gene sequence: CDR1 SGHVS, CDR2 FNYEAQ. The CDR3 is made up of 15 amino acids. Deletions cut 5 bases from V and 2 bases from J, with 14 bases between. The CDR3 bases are TGTGCCAGCAGCCCAGGGGTACTGGACACAGATACGCAGTATTTT. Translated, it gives CASSPGVLDTDTQYF.

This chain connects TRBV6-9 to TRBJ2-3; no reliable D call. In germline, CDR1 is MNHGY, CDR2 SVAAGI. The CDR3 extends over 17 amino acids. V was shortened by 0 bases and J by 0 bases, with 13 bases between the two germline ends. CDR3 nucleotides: TGTGCCAGCAGTTATTCCCCCTCCAGCACTAGCACAGATACGCAGTATTTT. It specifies CASSYSPSSTSTDTQYF.

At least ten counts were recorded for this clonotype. As DNA, the CDR3 is TGCAGTGGTGAGCTTTGGTCTAGCCTCCGTTACGAGCAGTACTTC. Protein: CSGELWSSLRYEQYF. The chain is built from TRBV20-1 and TRBJ2-7, with D perhaps TRBD2 (5 bases). Trimming pared 7 bases from V and 4 bases from J, leaving 23 bases between. This CDR3 comprises 15 residues. Germline lookup yields CDR1 DFQATT and CDR2 SNEGSKA (reference sequence).

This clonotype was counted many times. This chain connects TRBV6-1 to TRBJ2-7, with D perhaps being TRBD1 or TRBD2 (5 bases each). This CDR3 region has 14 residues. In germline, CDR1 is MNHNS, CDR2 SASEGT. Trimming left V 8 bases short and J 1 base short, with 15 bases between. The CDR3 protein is CASDSGTVSYEQYF. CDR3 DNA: TGTGCCAGCGATTCCGGGACGGTTTCCTACGAGCAGTACTTC.

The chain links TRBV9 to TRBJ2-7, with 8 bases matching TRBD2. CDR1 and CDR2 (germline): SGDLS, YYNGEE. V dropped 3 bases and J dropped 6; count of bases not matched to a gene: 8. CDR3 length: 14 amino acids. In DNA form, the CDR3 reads TGTGCCAGCAGCGAGAGGGGACTAGTCGGCGAGCAGTACTTC. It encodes CASSERGLVGEQYF.

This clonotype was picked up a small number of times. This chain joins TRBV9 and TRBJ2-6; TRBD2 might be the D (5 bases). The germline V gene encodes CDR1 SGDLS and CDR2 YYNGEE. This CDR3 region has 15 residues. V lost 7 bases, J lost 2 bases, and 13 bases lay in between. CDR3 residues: CASATSGAGANVLTF. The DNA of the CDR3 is TGTGCCAGCGCCACTTCCGGGGCTGGGGCCAACGTCCTGACTTTC.

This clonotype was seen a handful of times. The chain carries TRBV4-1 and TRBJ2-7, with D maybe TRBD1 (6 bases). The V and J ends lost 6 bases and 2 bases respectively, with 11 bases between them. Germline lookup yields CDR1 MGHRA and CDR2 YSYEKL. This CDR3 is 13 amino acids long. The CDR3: CASSSGTTYEQYF. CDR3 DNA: TGCGCCAGCAGTTCCGGGACAACCTACGAGCAGTACTTC.

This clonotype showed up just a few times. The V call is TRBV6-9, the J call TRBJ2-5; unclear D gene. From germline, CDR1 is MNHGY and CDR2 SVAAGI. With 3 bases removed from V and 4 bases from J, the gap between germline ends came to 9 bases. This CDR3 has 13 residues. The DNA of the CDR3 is TGTGCCAGCAGTTACGGCAGTACAGAGACCCAGTACTTC. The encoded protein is CASSYGSTETQYF.

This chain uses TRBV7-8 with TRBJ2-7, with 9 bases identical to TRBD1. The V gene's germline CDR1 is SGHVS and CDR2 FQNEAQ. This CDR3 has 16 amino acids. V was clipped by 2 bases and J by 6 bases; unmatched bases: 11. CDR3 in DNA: TGTGCCAGCAGCTTAATGACCGGGACAGGGAGGGGCGAGCAGTACTTC. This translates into CASSLMTGTGRGEQYF. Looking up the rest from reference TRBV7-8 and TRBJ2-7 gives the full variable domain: GAGVSQSPRYKVAKRGQDVALRCDPISGHVSLFWYQQALGQGPEFLTYFQNEAQLDKSGLPSDRFFAERPEGSVSTLKIQRTQQEDSAVYLCASSLMTGTGRGEQYFGPGTRLTVT.

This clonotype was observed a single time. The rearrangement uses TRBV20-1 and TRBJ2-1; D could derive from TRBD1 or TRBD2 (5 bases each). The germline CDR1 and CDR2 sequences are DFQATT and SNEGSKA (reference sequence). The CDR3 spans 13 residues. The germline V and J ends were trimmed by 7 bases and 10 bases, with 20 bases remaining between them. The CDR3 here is CSESSGSSYEQFF. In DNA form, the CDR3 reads TGCAGTGAAAGCTCAGGGAGCTCCTACGAGCAGTTCTTC.

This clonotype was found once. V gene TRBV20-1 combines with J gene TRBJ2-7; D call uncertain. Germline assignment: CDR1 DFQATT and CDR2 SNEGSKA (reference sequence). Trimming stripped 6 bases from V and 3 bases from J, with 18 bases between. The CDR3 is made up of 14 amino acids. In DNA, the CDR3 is TGCAGTGCGCGGTCCCCATATAAAGACTACGAGCAGTACTTC. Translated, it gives CSARSPYKDYEQYF.

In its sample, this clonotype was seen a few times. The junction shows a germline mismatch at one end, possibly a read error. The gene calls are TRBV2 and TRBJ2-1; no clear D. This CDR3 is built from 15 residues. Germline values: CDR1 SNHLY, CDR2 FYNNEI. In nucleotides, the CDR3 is TGTGCCAGCAGTCAAGCGAGGTTGGTAGTCAATGAGCAGTTCTTC. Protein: CASSQARLVVNEQFF.

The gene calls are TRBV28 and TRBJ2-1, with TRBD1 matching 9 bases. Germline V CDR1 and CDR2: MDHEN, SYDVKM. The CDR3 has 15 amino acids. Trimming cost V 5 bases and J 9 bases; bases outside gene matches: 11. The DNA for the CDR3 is TGTGCCAGCAGTGGGGGAACAGGGGGCTTTTTTGAGCAGTTCTTC. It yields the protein CASSGGTGGFFEQFF. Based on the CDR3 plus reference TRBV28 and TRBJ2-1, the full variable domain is DVKVTQSSRYLVKRTGEKVFLECVQDMDHENMFWYRQDPGLGLRLIYFSYDVKMKEKGDIPEGYSVSREKKERFSLILESASTNQTSMYLCASSGGTGGFFEQFFGPGTRLTVL.

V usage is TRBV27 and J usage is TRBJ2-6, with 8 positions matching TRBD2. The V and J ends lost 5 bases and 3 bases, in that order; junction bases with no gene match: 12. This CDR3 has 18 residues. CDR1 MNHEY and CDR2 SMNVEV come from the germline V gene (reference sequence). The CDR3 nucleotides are TGTGCCAGCAGTCCGCGAACTAGCGGCTCAGGTGGGGCCAACGTCCTGACTTTC. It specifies CASSPRTSGSGGANVLTF.

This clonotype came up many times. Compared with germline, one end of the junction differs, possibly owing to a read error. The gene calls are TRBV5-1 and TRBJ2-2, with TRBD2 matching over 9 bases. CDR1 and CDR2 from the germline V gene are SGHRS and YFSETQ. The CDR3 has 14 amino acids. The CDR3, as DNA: TGTGCCAGCAGTGCTCTAGCGGGGACCGGGGAGCTGTTTTTT. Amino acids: CASSALAGTGELFF.

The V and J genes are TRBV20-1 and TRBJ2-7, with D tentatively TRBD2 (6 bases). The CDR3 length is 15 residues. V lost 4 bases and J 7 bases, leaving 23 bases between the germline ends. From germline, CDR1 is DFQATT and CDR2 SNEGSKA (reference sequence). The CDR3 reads CSAKTSSGPPREQYF. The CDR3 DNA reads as TGCAGTGCTAAGACAAGCAGCGGGCCTCCCAGGGAGCAGTACTTC.

The CDR3 sequence is CASSFPRTGQETQYF. The CDR3 bases are TGTGCCAGCAGCTTTCCCCGGACAGGGCAAGAGACCCAGTACTTC. This chain connects TRBV7-6 to TRBJ2-5; the match to TRBD1 covers 8 bases. Germline CDR1 is SGHVS and CDR2 is FNYEAQ. The CDR3 consists of 15 residues. J was trimmed by 2 bases and V by 3 bases; bases with no gene match: 5. The variable domain in full, with the rest retrieved from reference TRBV7-6 and TRBJ2-5, is GAGVSQSPRYKVTKRGQDVALRCDPISGHVSLYWYRQALGQGPEFLTYFNYEAQQDKSGLPNDRFSAERPEGSISTLTIQRTEQRDSAMYRCASSFPRTGQETQYFGPGTRLLVL.

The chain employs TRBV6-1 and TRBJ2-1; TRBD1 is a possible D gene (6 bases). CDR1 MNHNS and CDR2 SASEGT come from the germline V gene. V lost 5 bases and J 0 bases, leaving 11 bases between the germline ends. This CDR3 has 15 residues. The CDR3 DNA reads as TGTGCCAGCAGTCTTGGGACAAACTCCTACAATGAGCAGTTCTTC. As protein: CASSLGTNSYNEQFF.

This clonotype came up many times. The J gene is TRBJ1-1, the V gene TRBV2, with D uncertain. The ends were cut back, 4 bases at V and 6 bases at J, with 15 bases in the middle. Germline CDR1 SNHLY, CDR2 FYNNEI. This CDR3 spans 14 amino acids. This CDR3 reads CASSASLQAAEAFF. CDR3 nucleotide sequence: TGTGCCAGCAGTGCTTCGCTCCAGGCGGCTGAAGCTTTCTTT.

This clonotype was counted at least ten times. The CDR3 DNA reads TGTGCCATCAGTGAGAGGGGACCGCAAGAGACCCAGTACTTC. Protein product: CAISERGPQETQYF. The rearrangement links TRBV10-3 to TRBJ2-5; D is possibly TRBD1 or TRBD2 (5 bases each). V was shortened by 2 bases and J by 2 bases, with 9 bases between the two germline ends. Germline CDR1 reads ENHRY; CDR2 reads SYGVKD. CDR3 length equals 14 residues.

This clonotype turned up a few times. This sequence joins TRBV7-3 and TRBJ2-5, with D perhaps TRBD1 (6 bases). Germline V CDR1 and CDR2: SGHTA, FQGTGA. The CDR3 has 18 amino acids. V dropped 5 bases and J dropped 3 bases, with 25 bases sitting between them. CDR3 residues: CASSHPKIPRGMEETQYF. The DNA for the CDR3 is TGTGCCAGCAGCCATCCAAAAATACCCAGGGGCATGGAAGAGACCCAGTACTTC. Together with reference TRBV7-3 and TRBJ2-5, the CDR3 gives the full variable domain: GAGVSQTPSNKVTEKGKYVELRCDPISGHTALYWYRQSLGQGPEFLIYFQGTGAADDSGLPNDRFFAVRPEGSVSTLKIQRTERGDSAVYLCASSHPKIPRGMEETQYFGPGTRLLVL.

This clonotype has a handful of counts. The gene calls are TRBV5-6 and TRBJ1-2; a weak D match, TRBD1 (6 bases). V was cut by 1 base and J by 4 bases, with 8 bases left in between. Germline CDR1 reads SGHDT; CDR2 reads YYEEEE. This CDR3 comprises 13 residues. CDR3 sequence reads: CASSLQGLYGYTF. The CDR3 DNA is TGTGCCAGCAGCTTGCAGGGGCTCTATGGCTACACCTTC. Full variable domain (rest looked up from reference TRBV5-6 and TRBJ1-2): DAGVTQSPTHLIKTRGQQVTLRCSPKSGHDTVSWYQQALGQGPQFIFQYYEEEERQRGNFPDRFSGHQFPNYSSELNVNALLLGDSALYLCASSLQGLYGYTFGSGTRLTVV.